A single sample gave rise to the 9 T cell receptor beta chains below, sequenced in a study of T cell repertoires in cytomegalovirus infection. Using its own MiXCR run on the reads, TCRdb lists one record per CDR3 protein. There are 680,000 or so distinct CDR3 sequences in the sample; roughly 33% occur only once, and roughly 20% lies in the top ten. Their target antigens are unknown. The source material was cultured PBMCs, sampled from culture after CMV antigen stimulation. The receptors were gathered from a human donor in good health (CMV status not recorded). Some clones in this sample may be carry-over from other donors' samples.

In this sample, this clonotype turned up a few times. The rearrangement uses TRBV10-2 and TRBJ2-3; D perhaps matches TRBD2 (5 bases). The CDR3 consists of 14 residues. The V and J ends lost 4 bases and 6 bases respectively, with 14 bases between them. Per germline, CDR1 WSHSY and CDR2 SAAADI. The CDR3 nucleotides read TGCGCCAGCAGTGGGACTGCGGCGGATGATACGCAGTATTTT. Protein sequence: CASSGTAADDTQYF.

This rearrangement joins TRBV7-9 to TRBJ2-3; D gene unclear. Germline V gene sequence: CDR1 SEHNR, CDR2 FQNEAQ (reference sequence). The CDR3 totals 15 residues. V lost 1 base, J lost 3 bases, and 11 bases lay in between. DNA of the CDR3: TGTGCCAGCAGCTTAGGTGGCGCAGCAACAGATACGCAGTATTTT. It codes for CASSLGGAATDTQYF.

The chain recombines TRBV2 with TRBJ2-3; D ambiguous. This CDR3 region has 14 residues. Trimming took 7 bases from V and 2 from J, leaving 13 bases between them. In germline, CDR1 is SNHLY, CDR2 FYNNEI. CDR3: CASKSSHLTDTQYF. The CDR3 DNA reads TGTGCCAGCAAGTCTTCTCATCTCACAGATACGCAGTATTTT.

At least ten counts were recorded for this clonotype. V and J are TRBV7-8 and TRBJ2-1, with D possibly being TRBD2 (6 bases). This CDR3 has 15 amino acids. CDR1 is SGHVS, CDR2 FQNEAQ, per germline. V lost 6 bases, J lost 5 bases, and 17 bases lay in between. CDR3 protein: CASSWKTRTDNEQFF. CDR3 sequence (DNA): TGTGCCAGCAGTTGGAAGACTAGAACCGACAATGAGCAGTTCTTC.

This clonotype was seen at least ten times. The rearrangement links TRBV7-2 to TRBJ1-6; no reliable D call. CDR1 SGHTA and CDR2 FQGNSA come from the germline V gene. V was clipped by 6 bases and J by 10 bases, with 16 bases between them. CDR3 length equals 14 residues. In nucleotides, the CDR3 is TGTGCCAGCAGTCAAAGCGACGGACGATCACCCCTCCACTTT. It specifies CASSQSDGRSPLHF.

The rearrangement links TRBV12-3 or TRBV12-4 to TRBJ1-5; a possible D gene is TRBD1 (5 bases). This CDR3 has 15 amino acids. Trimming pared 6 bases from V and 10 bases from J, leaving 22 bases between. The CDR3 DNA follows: TGTGCCAGCAGGGGAGCTTACAGTACAGGAAGCCCCCAGCATTTT. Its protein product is CASRGAYSTGSPQHF.

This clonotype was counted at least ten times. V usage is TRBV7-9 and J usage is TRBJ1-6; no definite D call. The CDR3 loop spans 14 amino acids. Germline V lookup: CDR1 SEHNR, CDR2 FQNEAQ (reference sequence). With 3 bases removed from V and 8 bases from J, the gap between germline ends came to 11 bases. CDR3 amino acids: CASSLLRSDSPLHF. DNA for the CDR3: TGTGCCAGCAGCTTGCTCCGTAGTGATTCACCCCTCCACTTT.

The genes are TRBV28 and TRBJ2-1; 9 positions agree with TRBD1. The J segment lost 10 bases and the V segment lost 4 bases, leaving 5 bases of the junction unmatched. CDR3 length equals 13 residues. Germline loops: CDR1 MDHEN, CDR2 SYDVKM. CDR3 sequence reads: CASSSGQGGEQFF. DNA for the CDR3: TGTGCCAGCAGTTCGGGACAGGGAGGCGAGCAGTTCTTC. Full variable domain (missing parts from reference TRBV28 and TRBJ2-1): DVKVTQSSRYLVKRTGEKVFLECVQDMDHENMFWYRQDPGLGLRLIYFSYDVKMKEKGDIPEGYSVSREKKERFSLILESASTNQTSMYLCASSSGQGGEQFFGPGTRLTVL.

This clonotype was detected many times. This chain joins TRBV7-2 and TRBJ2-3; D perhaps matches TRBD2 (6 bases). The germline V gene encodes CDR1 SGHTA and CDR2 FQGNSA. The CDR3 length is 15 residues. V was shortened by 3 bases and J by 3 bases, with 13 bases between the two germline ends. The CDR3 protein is CASSLPGSSTDTQYF. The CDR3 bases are TGTGCCAGCAGCTTGCCCGGGAGTAGTACAGATACGCAGTATTTT.